This TCR beta chain was retrieved from a study of T cells after yellow fever vaccination. One entry per CDR3 protein, called by TCRdb with MiXCR from the 5' RACE reads. This repertoire shows about 340,000 distinct CDR3 sequences, around 13% found once; its top ten account for roughly 3%. Study-wide points: Subsequent booster samples again held most clones from primary vaccination (96% CD4, 85% to 90% CD8). The secondary response peaked faster, at day 5 versus 15, but was weaker.

This CDR3 is built from 15 residues. CDR1 is SEHNR and CDR2 is FQNEAQ in the germline V gene (reference sequence). Trimming at V came to 1 base and at J to 2 bases, leaving 4 bases not matched to a gene. This clonotype came up a few times. Its matching antigen is unknown. The V call is TRBV7-9, the J call TRBJ2-5; 7 nucleotides agree with TRBD1. The sequencing used CD4+ T cells sorted from PBMCs, collected 15 days after the yellow fever booster vaccination. This TCR came from a man younger than 35 who received the YFV17D yellow fever vaccine. CDR3 nucleotides: TGTGCCAGCAGCTTAGAAGGGGGCCTTCAAGAGACCCAGTACTTC. Amino acid sequence: CASSLEGGLQETQYF.